This T cell receptor (beta chain) appears in the sequencing data of a study of T cells in Graves' hyperthyroidism and ophthalmopathy. TCR beta CDR3 regions were amplified from RNA transcripts. RT-PCR in the first round (using the HTBI primer set) targeted the TCR CDR3. In TCRdb, the multiplex PCR reads were re-called with MiXCR into one record per CDR3 protein. The table has under 700,000 distinct CDR3 sequences, 40% to 55% seen once; the top ten hold 8% to 8.5%. The CDR3 is 17 residues long. Germline CDR1 is SEHNR and CDR2 is FQNEAQ (reference sequence). Notes on this clonotype: The junction shows a germline mismatch at one end, possibly a read error.

The chain is built from TRBV7-9 and TRBJ2-5; 9 positions match TRBD2. This receptor was obtained from a woman aged 18-35 years with Graves' hyperthyroidism. The specimen sequenced was peripheral blood or thyroid tissue (not recorded which). CDR3 coding DNA: TGTGCCAGTCTTCGAGCGGGAGGACGTCCTTATCGAGAGACCCATTACTTC. It encodes CASLRAGGRPYRETHYF.